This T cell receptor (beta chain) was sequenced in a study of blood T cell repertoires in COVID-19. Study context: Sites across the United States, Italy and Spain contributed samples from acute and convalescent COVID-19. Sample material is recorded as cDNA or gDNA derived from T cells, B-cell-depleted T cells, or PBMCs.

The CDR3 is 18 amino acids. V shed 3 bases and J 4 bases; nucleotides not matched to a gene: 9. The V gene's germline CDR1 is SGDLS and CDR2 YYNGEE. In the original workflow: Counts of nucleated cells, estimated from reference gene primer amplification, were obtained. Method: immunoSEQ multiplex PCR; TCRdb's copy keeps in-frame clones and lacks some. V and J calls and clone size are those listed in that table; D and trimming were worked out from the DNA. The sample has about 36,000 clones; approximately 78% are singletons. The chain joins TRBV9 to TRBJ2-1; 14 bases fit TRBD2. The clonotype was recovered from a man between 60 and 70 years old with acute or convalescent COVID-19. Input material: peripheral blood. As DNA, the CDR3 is TGTGCCAGCAGCGCCGGGACTAGCGGGAGATTAATATACAATGAGCAGTTCTTC. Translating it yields CASSAGTSGRLIYNEQFF.